Following are 11 T cell receptor beta chains from one sample sequenced in a study of T cells in Graves' hyperthyroidism and ophthalmopathy. Amplified TCR beta CDR3 regions derived from RNA transcripts. First-round RT-PCR with HTBI primers amplified the TCR CDR3 region. TCRdb fed the multiplex PCR reads into MiXCR, producing one record per CDR3 protein. The sample shows more than 500,000 distinct CDR3 sequences, about 17% of them seen only once. Source material: blood. Receptors were obtained from a woman in her 30s with Graves' hyperthyroidism.

This clonotype was seen ten or more times. V is TRBV12-3 or TRBV12-4 and J is TRBJ1-2; 9 bases line up with TRBD1. Germline trimming cut 4 bases from V and 8 bases from J; bases unmatched to any gene: 2. The CDR3 runs 12 residues. Written as DNA, the CDR3 is TGTGCCAGCAGTTGGACAGGGGACGGCTACACCTTC. The encoded protein is CASSWTGDGYTF.

This clonotype has a count of ten or more. This chain joins TRBV5-8 and TRBJ2-4, with 8 bases matching TRBD1. This CDR3 has 15 residues. CDR1 SGHTS and CDR2 YDEGEE come from the germline V gene. J lost 3 bases, V lost 6 bases, and 8 bases had no gene match. The CDR3 reads CASNRPTGGKNIQYF. The CDR3 DNA reads as TGTGCCAGCAATCGGCCTACAGGGGGCAAAAACATTCAGTACTTC. The full variable domain, rest sourced from reference TRBV5-8 and TRBJ2-4, is EAGVTQSPTHLIKTRGQQATLRCSPISGHTSVYWYQQALGLGLQFLLWYDEGEERNRGNFPPRFSGRQFPNYSSELNVNALELEDSALYLCASNRPTGGKNIQYFGAGTRLSVL.

This clonotype was recorded at least ten times. CDR3 sequence reads: CASRASSYNEQFF. The CDR3 DNA sequence: TGTGCCAGCAGGGCGAGCTCCTACAATGAGCAGTTCTTC. The chain links TRBV28 to TRBJ2-1; D not certain. V lost 6 bases and J lost 0, with 6 bases in between. In germline, CDR1 is MDHEN, CDR2 SYDVKM. The CDR3 length is 13 residues.

The V call is TRBV20-1, the J call TRBJ1-6; 10 nucleotides line up with TRBD1. Losses at the gene ends were 2 bases for V and 8 bases for J; bases not matched to a gene: 3. The germline CDR1 and CDR2 sequences are DFQATT and SNEGSKA (reference sequence). There are 14 residues in the CDR3. CDR3 sequence (DNA): TGCAGTGCTAGACCCGGGACAGGGGATTCACCCCTCCACTTT. Residues: CSARPGTGDSPLHF.

This clonotype came up many times. V gene TRBV7-2 combines with J gene TRBJ2-7, with D perhaps TRBD2 (5 bases). Deletions cut 5 bases from V and 5 bases from J, with 13 bases between. This CDR3 comprises 13 residues. The germline V gene has CDR1 SGHTA and CDR2 FQGNSA. CDR3 region: CASSTRAGDEQYF. The CDR3 region has the DNA TGTGCCAGCAGCACTCGCGCCGGGGACGAGCAGTACTTC.

This clonotype has at least ten counts. The rearrangement links TRBV6-1 to TRBJ1-1; perhaps TRBD1 as D (5 bases). Germline V gene data show CDR1 as MNHNS and CDR2 as SASEGT. This CDR3 is built from 14 residues. Trimming took off 5 bases at V and 8 bases at J, with 18 bases between the two ends. The CDR3 reads CASSFAGGVAEAFF. The CDR3 DNA follows: TGTGCCAGCAGTTTCGCGGGGGGGGTCGCCGAAGCTTTCTTT.

This clonotype has at least ten counts. The chain links TRBV30 to TRBJ1-1; D is uncertain. V was pared by 2 bases and J by 1 base, with 5 bases between. Germline V lookup: CDR1 GTSNPN, CDR2 SVGIG (reference sequence). This CDR3 has 12 residues. As DNA, the CDR3 is TGTGCCTGGAGTTTCGGGAACACTGAAGCTTTCTTT. Translated: CAWSFGNTEAFF.

Ten or more counts support this clonotype. V and J are TRBV28 and TRBJ1-5; 9 bases align to TRBD1. Trimming took 6 bases from V and 2 from J; bases not matched to a gene: 11. From germline, CDR1 is MDHEN and CDR2 SYDVKM. The CDR3 is made up of 17 amino acids. Here the CDR3 DNA reads TGTGCCAGCAGACCCGGGACAGGGAGGTCGGGCAATCAGCCCCAGCATTTT. Translated: CASRPGTGRSGNQPQHF.

In this sample, this clonotype turned up a few times. As DNA, the CDR3 is TGTGCCAGCAGTTCTGGGGACTCCAACTACGAGCAGTACTTC. It specifies CASSSGDSNYEQYF. J is TRBJ2-7 and V is TRBV4-2; TRBD2 might be the D (6 bases). In germline, CDR1 is LGHNA, CDR2 YNFKEQ. The CDR3 runs 14 residues. V dropped 6 bases and J dropped 3 bases, with 15 bases sitting between them.

There are many counts of this clonotype. V is TRBV11-2 and J is TRBJ2-3; the D gene is possibly TRBD2 (6 bases). The CDR3 is made up of 17 amino acids. The germline gives CDR1 SGHAT, CDR2 FQNNGV. Trimming took 3 bases from V and 2 from J, leaving 18 bases between them. The CDR3 DNA sequence: TGTGCCAGCAGCTTCCCCCTGGGTAGCGGAGACACAGATACGCAGTATTTT. It is translated as CASSFPLGSGDTDTQYF.

For this clonotype: A read error may explain this, as a much larger clone is one base away. V and J are TRBV3-1 and TRBJ2-1, with D perhaps TRBD2 (6 bases). With the DNA end fitting TRBJ2-7 better, the J assignment may be wrong. CDR1 is LGHDT and CDR2 is YNNKEL in the germline V gene (reference sequence). The CDR3 spans 14 residues. The CDR3 sequence: CASSHGGLGNEQYF. CDR3 nucleotide sequence: TGTGCCAGCAGCCATGGAGGGCTTGGTAATGAGCAGTACTTC.